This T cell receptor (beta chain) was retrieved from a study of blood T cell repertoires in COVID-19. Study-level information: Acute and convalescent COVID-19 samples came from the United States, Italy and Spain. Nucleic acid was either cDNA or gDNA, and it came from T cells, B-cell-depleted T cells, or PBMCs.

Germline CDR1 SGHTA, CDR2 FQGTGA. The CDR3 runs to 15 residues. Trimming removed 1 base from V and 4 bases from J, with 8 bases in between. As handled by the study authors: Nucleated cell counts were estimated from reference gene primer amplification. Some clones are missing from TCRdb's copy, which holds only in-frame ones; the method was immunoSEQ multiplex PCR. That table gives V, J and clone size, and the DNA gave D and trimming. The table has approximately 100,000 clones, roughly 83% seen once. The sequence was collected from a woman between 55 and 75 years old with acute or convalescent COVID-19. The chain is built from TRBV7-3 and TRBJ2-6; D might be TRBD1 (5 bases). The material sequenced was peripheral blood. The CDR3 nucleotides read TGTGCCAGCAGCTTAAAGGGGTCCGGGGCCAACGTCCTGACTTTC. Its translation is CASSLKGSGANVLTF.